This TCR beta chain was captured in a study of PD-L1 blockade in urothelial cancer. Sequencing used immunoSEQ multiplex PCR; TCRdb keeps in-frame clones, though not all of them. The table records roughly 24,000 clones, about 88% of them present only once. Germline V gene data show CDR1 as SGHRS and CDR2 as YFSETQ. The length of the CDR3 is 16 residues. The J segment lost 3 bases and the V segment lost 4 bases, leaving 8 bases of the junction unmatched. This TCR was recovered from a man aged 55 to 69 with urothelial cancer. The sample consisted of PBMCs, taken around atezolizumab (anti-PD-L1) treatment. The chain combines TRBV5-1 with TRBJ2-3; TRBD2 matches 10 bases. The CDR3 DNA sequence: TGCGCCAGCAGCCCCTGGCGAGCGGGAGGGACAGATACGCAGTATTTT. It is translated as CASSPWRAGGTDTQYF.